This T cell receptor (beta chain) was retrieved from a study of Ad26.COV2.S vaccination and SARS-CoV-2 variants (dated by TCRdb to the early 2020s). The study in broad terms: Vaccine-arm donors came from COV1001, a multicentre, randomized, double-blind, placebo-controlled phase I-IIa trial of Ad26.COV2.S in healthy adults. Ad26.COV2.S was given intramuscularly at 5x10^10 or 1x10^11 viral particles, as a single shot or as two shots 56 days apart. TCRbeta repertoire sequencing served as the tool for gauging how specific and how broad the SARS-CoV-2-reactive T cell receptors were following Ad26.COV2.S vaccination. The TCR-sequenced set comprised approximately 32 samples: some 20 Ad26.COV2.S vaccine recipients, 5 placebo recipients and 8 SARS-CoV-2 convalescent individuals. Trial participants were randomized into five groups of five, in which low-dose or high-dose Ad26.COV2.S was given once or twice, or placebo was given on both occasions. Investigators did not know the trial group allocation while performing experiments and assessing outcomes. Paper-wide results and their limitations: The study lacked the statistical power to compare responses across vaccine doses or regimens. Substantial breadth of spike-specific CD8+ and CD4+ T cell responses was reported after vaccination. The authors noted that total T cell responses may have been underestimated by the TCR breadth and depth analyses. Comparable non-spike TCR breadth was observed between vaccine and placebo recipients, consistent with only spike being contained in the vaccine. Ad26.COV2.S recipients had higher spike-specific TCR breadth than placebo recipients (P = 0.0014).

With regard to this clone: Its target antigen remains unknown. The sample holds no much larger clone one base away, and base qualities are not on file.

V and J are truncated by 3 bases and 1 base respectively, leaving an intervening sequence of 13 bases. CDR3 length: 17 amino acids, cysteine to phenylalanine. The only DNA kept is the CDR3, 51 bases in frame from the first base. Per the germline V gene, MNHEY is the CDR1 and SVGEGT is the CDR2. What this sample's treatment or condition label stands for: around 19 received Ad26.COV2.S at low or high dose, single or two shots; roughly five received placebo; per-sample allocation not given. Repertoires of vaccine and placebo recipients were sequenced from samples taken on day 63 after the first injection. Cohort 1b enrolled some 25 adults aged 18-55 years at a single site in Boston, USA, between 29 July and 7 August 2020. Ad26.COV2.S was a replication-incompetent adenovirus type 26 vector that expressed a prefusion-stabilized SARS-CoV-2 spike protein derived from the original Wuhan strain. TCRbeta CDR3 regions were sequenced with the immunoSEQ Assay. After extraction, genomic DNA underwent amplification by bias-controlled multiplex PCR, followed by high-throughput sequencing. In the authors' own workflow: To quantify the absolute abundance of each unique TCRbeta CDR3 region, sequences were collapsed and filtered. T cell fraction was estimated by normalizing TCRbeta template counts to usable DNA, which was measured by amplifying reference genes present in all nucleated cells. Repertoire TCRs were annotated as SARS-CoV-2-specific when V gene, CDR3 amino acid sequence and J gene were exactly matched to a known reactive TCR set. MIRA supplied the reference SARS-CoV-2 TCR set, which was filtered for enrichment in COVID-19-positive ImmuneCODE repertoires so that public or cross-reactive TCRs were removed. Drawing on the MIRA antigens, annotated TCRs were analysed further at the level of specific ORF or position within ORF. Breadth was defined as annotated unique rearrangements over total unique productive rearrangements; depth was the summed frequency of those rearrangements. Two-sided Wilcoxon rank-sum tests were used to compare TCR breadth between groups. The source is immuneACCESS, and TCRdb retained only in-frame sequences with V and J called. Part of the clones is not carried over; for the studies checked, unresolved V genes explain less than half of this, and the remainder is unexplained. The D gene and trimming were derived from the DNA, and the V and J assignments and clone size from that table. Within this sample are around 450,000 clones, with 89% of them counted one time only. Approximately 2.5% of the sample lies in the top ten.

The TCR comes from a person aged 18-60 years who received the Ad26.COV2.S COVID-19 vaccine or a placebo. Source: peripheral blood, taken in a trial of Ad26.COV2.S vaccine versus placebo. In this chain, TRBV6-2 or TRBV6-3 is recombined with TRBJ2-6, with the D gene not clear enough to name. This receptor has the CDR3 CASSYLARYSGANVLTF. The DNA is TGTGCCAGCAGTTATTTGGCGCGGTATTCTGGGGCCAACGTCCTGACTTTC.